This T cell receptor beta chain came from a study of CD8 T cells in Susac syndrome. Study results and caveats: It was acknowledged in the study that its TCR sequencing and HLA analysis involved a relatively small number of individuals.

To note about this clonotype: Its target is not known.

CDR1 and CDR2 from the germline V gene are SGDLS and YYNGEE. V lost 3 bases, J lost 4 bases, and 10 bases stayed unmatched. CDR3 length: 15 amino acids. Roughly 0.45 to 1 ug RNA was reverse transcribed with random hexamers. TCRdb reanalysed the immunoSEQ multiplex PCR reads using MiXCR and keeps one entry per CDR3 protein. The repertoire holds about 130,000 distinct CDR3 sequences, 90% to 95% seen once, with roughly 0.13% in the top ten. The sequenced target, TCR beta, came from blood CD8+ and CD4+ T cells. The V and J genes are TRBV9 and TRBJ2-7; 7 bases are a match to TRBD1. The specimen sequenced was CD4+ T cells from PBMCs. The receptor comes from a human donor in good health. The CDR3 bases are TGTGCCAGCAGCGGGGGACAGTCGTCACCGTACGAGCAGTACTTC. Residues: CASSGGQSSPYEQYF.